The clone carrying this T cell receptor beta chain has ten or more counts. V lost 1 base to trimming and J lost 0 bases, with 6 bases between them. The CDR3 is 14 amino acids. Germline V CDR1 and CDR2: SGHAT, FQNNGV. TCRdb itself ran the 5' RACE reads through MiXCR, one entry per CDR3 protein. Here the sample spans over 35,000 distinct CDR3 sequences, around 6.5% being singletons. The source of the sample is a study of T cells after yellow fever vaccination. The rearrangement uses TRBV11-2 and TRBJ1-2; D is undetermined. The source material was PBMCs, either bulk or a sorted T-cell subset (CD4+, CD8+, memory, or dextramer-sorted; not recorded which), sampled 45 days after the yellow fever booster vaccination. This TCR was recovered from a man younger than 45 who received the YFV17D yellow fever vaccine. CDR3 sequence (DNA): TGTGCCAGCAGCTTAGGGGGAGCTAACTATGGCTACACCTTC. Encoded protein: CASSLGGANYGYTF.